This T cell receptor beta chain was retrieved from a study of identical twins' blood T cells. Study-wide results and caveats: Twins shared more top CDR3 clonotypes than unrelated donors did.

In the source study's methods: Each library had roughly 2 to 4 million CDR3 reads and about 95,000 to nearly 550,000 clonotypes. Via MiXCR, TCRdb re-called the 5' RACE reads, giving one row per CDR3 protein. These V and J calls originate from TCRdb's pipeline instead of the authors' own analysis. The profile shows 300,000 to 450,000 distinct CDR3 sequences, approximately 30% of them singletons. This clonotype is a singleton in its sample. The antigen is not known. The sample comprised PBMCs. This clonotype was obtained from a woman aged 18 to 49 in good health.

The CDR3 sequence is CASSPGGKSTDTQYF. DNA of the CDR3: TGTGCCAGCAGCCCCGGCGGGAAGAGCACAGATACGCAGTATTTT. J is TRBJ2-3 and V is TRBV11-2; TRBD2 might be the D (6 bases). The CDR3 contains 15 residues. V was pared by 5 bases and J by 0 bases, with 12 bases between. Germline V gives CDR1 SGHAT, CDR2 FQNNGV. Using reference TRBV11-2 and TRBJ2-3 for the parts outside the CDR3, the full variable domain is EAGVAQSPRYKIIEKRQSVAFWCNPISGHATLYWYQQILGQGPKLLIQFQNNGVVDDSQLPKDRFSAERLKGVDSTLKIQPAKLEDSAVYLCASSPGGKSTDTQYFGPGTRLTVL.